One and the same sample provided the 12 T cell receptor beta chains below, sequenced in a study of blood T cell repertoires in COVID-19 (dated by TCRdb to 2018 to 2021). Preparation of the library involved the immunoSEQ multiplex PCR assay. TCRdb retrieved this table from immuneACCESS and kept in-frame rearrangements only. Not all clones are present; in checked studies, unresolved V genes account for under half, and no reason is known for the remainder. Within this sample are 450,000 to 600,000 clones, with approximately 86% of them counted one time only. Roughly 0.7% of the sample is taken by the ten largest. Sequencing input: PBMCs or T cells enriched from blood (not recorded which). These receptors came from a woman in her late teens or twenties who had recovered from COVID-19.

This clone has more than one count but fewer than ten. The J gene is TRBJ1-1, the V gene TRBV28; D gene unclear. This CDR3 contains 14 residues. CDR1 and CDR2 (germline): MDHEN, SYDVKM. Trimming left V 3 bases short and J 3 bases short, with 11 bases between. Here the CDR3 DNA reads TGTGCCAGCAGTTTGGGTGTGAGGGACACTGAAGCTTTCTTT. This gives the protein CASSLGVRDTEAFF. Together with reference TRBV28 and TRBJ1-1, the CDR3 gives the full variable domain: DVKVTQSSRYLVKRTGEKVFLECVQDMDHENMFWYRQDPGLGLRLIYFSYDVKMKEKGDIPEGYSVSREKKERFSLILESASTNQTSMYLCASSLGVRDTEAFFGQGTRLTVV.

The chain combines TRBV12-3 or TRBV12-4 with TRBJ2-6; D not certain. V lost 3 bases and J 16 bases, leaving 13 bases between the germline ends. CDR3 length equals 12 residues. In DNA form, the CDR3 reads TGTGCCAGCAGTTTTTCGACTGTTTCTCTGACTTTC. This codes for CASSFSTVSLTF.

The chain couples TRBV30 to TRBJ2-3, with 15 bases aligning to TRBD2. Unmatched junction bases numbered 7, after V lost 3 bases and J lost 0 bases. There are 18 residues in the CDR3. Germline V lookup: CDR1 GTSNPN, CDR2 SVGIG (reference sequence). The CDR3 loop is CAWSDGTSGGSSTDTQYF. Here the CDR3 DNA reads TGTGCCTGGAGCGATGGGACTAGCGGGGGGTCTAGCACAGATACGCAGTATTTT.

V usage is TRBV9 and J usage is TRBJ2-6; D gene unclear. The CDR3 covers 14 residues. The germline V gene has CDR1 SGDLS and CDR2 YYNGEE. V lost 3 bases and J lost 4, with 8 bases in between. The CDR3 DNA follows: TGTGCCAGCAGCGCACTACTAGGGGCCAACGTCCTGACTTTC. Amino acid sequence: CASSALLGANVLTF.

This clone was counted once. The chain is built from TRBV24-1 and TRBJ1-5, with 7 bases aligning to TRBD1. CDR1 KGHDR and CDR2 SFDVKD come from the germline V gene. V shed 9 bases, J shed 7 bases, and the junction held 11 bases outside the gene matches. The CDR3 has 14 amino acids. The CDR3 bases are TGTGCCACCGGGACAGACCAAGGGGGACAGCCCCAGCATTTT. It codes for CATGTDQGGQPQHF.

The chain is built from TRBV21-1 and TRBJ2-7; TRBD1 is taken as the D call from the table, unchecked against the DNA. TRBV21-1 has pseudogene status. The CDR3 is made up of 16 amino acids. Here the CDR3 reads CASVRSGTGGYYEQYF. The CDR3 DNA reads as TGTGCCAGCGTGCGTTCCGGGACAGGGGGCTACTACGAGCAGTACTTC.

The chain carries TRBV5-5 and TRBJ2-6; 9 bases are shared with TRBD1. Per germline, CDR1 SGHKS and CDR2 YYEKEE (reference sequence). V was clipped by 6 bases and J by 2 bases; unmatched bases: 15. The CDR3 is made up of 19 amino acids. The CDR3 DNA is TGTGCCAGCACCCCCGTCGGTTACAGGGGGCTAACTGGGGCCAACGTCCTGACTTTC. It encodes CASTPVGYRGLTGANVLTF.

The rearrangement joins TRBV25-1 to TRBJ2-1; 7 nucleotides align to TRBD2. V gave up 4 bases and J gave up 7 bases; unmatched junction bases: 10. Germline lookup yields CDR1 MGHDK and CDR2 SYGVNS. There are 15 residues in the CDR3. The CDR3 here is CASSGGLESVNEQFF. The DNA of the CDR3 is TGTGCCAGCAGTGGAGGACTAGAATCGGTAAATGAGCAGTTCTTC.

V gene TRBV28 combines with J gene TRBJ1-5; D is possibly TRBD1 (5 bases). Per germline, CDR1 MDHEN and CDR2 SYDVKM. This CDR3 contains 12 residues. V was clipped by 3 bases and J by 6 bases, with 6 bases between them. For the CDR3, the DNA is TGTGCCAGCAGTTTGGGGGGTCAGCCCCAGCATTTT. Encoded protein: CASSLGGQPQHF. The whole variable domain, remainder taken from reference TRBV28 and TRBJ1-5, is DVKVTQSSRYLVKRTGEKVFLECVQDMDHENMFWYRQDPGLGLRLIYFSYDVKMKEKGDIPEGYSVSREKKERFSLILESASTNQTSMYLCASSLGGQPQHFGDGTRLSIL.

This clone occurred a few times. The chain has TRBV7-2 and TRBJ1-5, with no clear D. This CDR3 spans 13 amino acids. The V end was cut by 4 bases, the J end by 4 bases, with 8 bases between. Germline CDR1 is SGHTA and CDR2 is FQGNSA. The CDR3 region has the DNA TGTGCCAGCAGCTCTACAGCTAATCAGCCCCAGCATTTT. It is translated as CASSSTANQPQHF.

The chain couples TRBV7-2 to TRBJ1-3; unclear D gene. Germline assignment: CDR1 SGHTA and CDR2 FQGNSA. The CDR3 is 15 amino acids. Trimming removed 3 bases from V and 0 bases from J, with 9 bases in between. In nucleotides, the CDR3 is TGTGCCAGCAGCTTCACACCTCTCTCTGGAAACACCATATATTTT. Encoded protein: CASSFTPLSGNTIYF. Full variable domain (remainder filled in from reference TRBV7-2 and TRBJ1-3): GAGVSQSPSNKVTEKGKDVELRCDPISGHTALYWYRQSLGQGLEFLIYFQGNSAPDKSGLPSDRFSAERTGGSVSTLTIQRTQQEDSAVYLCASSFTPLSGNTIYFGEGSWLTVV.

This sequence joins TRBV7-3 and TRBJ2-3, with 12 positions matching TRBD2. The length of the CDR3 is 16 residues. Losses at the gene ends were 3 bases for V and 5 bases for J; bases not matched to a gene: 6. Germline V gene data show CDR1 as SGHTA and CDR2 as FQGTGA. The CDR3 here is CASSFLAGGSGDTQYF. DNA of the CDR3: TGTGCCAGCAGCTTTCTAGCGGGGGGGTCAGGAGATACGCAGTATTTT.